What follows is one TCR beta chain and its context. There is no known antigen for this receptor. Base qualities are not at hand, and no much larger clone is one base apart. Each collaborating institution followed its own protocols to collect whole blood in K2EDTA tubes. For TCRbeta analysis, collaborator samples were shipped as frozen whole blood, as isolated PBMCs, or as DNA extracted from either sample type. This sample was taken from a study of blood T cell repertoires in COVID-19 (TCRdb year 2020). The study in broad terms: Samples covering the acute and convalescent phases of COVID-19 were provided by collaborators in the United States, Italy and Spain. The prospective study material was composed of cDNA or gDNA derived from T cells, B-cell-depleted T cells, or PBMCs. The dataset comprised deeply sampled blood TCRbeta repertoires from subjects exposed to, actively infected with, or recovered from COVID-19. A freely available public database, intended as a resource for researchers studying the immune response to SARS-CoV-2, is where the repertoires were released. The samples were drawn from two sources: the first 160 participants of the ongoing ImmuneRACE study, and about 1,300 subjects contributed by 6 global collaborators. A de-identified subject ID, COVID-19 status, age in years and sex were almost always included in the sample metadata. Where available, HLA class I and class II types were obtained from metadata supplied by the sample provider rather than from assay-based typing. On the study overall, not on this receptor specifically: The amount of clinical and demographic metadata varied by source and participant and was provided uncurated.

TCRbeta CDR3 regions were amplified from genomic DNA using the immunoSEQ Assay, a bias-controlled multiplex PCR. Under the source paper's analysis protocol: The number of nucleated cells in each sample was estimated from the amplification of reference gene primers within the assay. To quantify the absolute abundance of each unique TCRbeta CDR3 rearrangement, sequence reads were collapsed and filtered. Productive Simpson clonality was computed per sample as the square root of Simpson's diversity index over productive rearrangements. TCRdb stores this immuneACCESS table with in-frame sequences only. Part of the clones is absent; in the studies checked, under half of the shortfall reflects unresolved V genes, and no reason is known for the rest. V, J and clone size derive from that table, while D and trimming were established from the DNA sequence. Within this sample are about 52,000 clones, with under 85% of them counted one time only. Clones ranked in the top ten supply around 6.6% of the sample.

Unmatched junction bases come to 3, with V trimmed by 6 bases and J by 3 bases. CDR3 length: 13 amino acids, cysteine to phenylalanine. Only the CDR3 DNA is retained, 39 bases long and in frame from the first base. CDR1 and CDR2, per the germline V gene, are MDHEN and SYDVKM. This chain joins TRBV28 to TRBJ2-7, with 9 bases aligning to TRBD1. The sample was peripheral blood. The sequence was collected from a man aged 65 to 85 with active COVID-19. The sequenced DNA is TGTGCCAGCAGGGGACAGGGTTTCTACGAGCAGTACTTC. Translated, it reads CASRGQGFYEQYF. This CDR3, with the reference TRBV28 and TRBJ2-7 proteins standing in past its ends, gives the full variable domain DVKVTQSSRYLVKRTGEKVFLECVQDMDHENMFWYRQDPGLGLRLIYFSYDVKMKEKGDIPEGYSVSREKKERFSLILESASTNQTSMYLCASRGQGFYEQYFGPGTRLTVT.